A single T cell receptor (beta chain) is shown here with its context. Antigen: not known. This record comes from a study of STAT5B mutations in CD4+ large granular lymphocyte leukemia. General study findings and limits: TRBV06-family usage was enriched in top patient clones (8/27) versus controls (2/35). Without putative leukemic clones, patient CD4-sorted repertoires remained more clonal than healthy CD4+ repertoires.

Sequencing was at survey level. Produced via immunoSEQ multiplex PCR; TCRdb's table is partial and in-frame only. The table has around 29,000 clones, around 85% seen once. In germline, CDR1 is SGHDT, CDR2 YYEEEE. CDR3 length: 15 amino acids. After removal of 3 bases from V and 8 bases from J, the junction contained 10 bases not matched to a gene. This TCR derives from a human donor in good health. The V gene is TRBV5-6, the J gene TRBJ1-4; 7 bases line up with TRBD1. The sample comprised CD4+ T cells from blood buffy coats. The CDR3 loop reads CASSWGQSSLEKLFF. As DNA, the CDR3 is TGTGCCAGCAGCTGGGGACAGAGCTCGTTGGAAAAACTGTTTTTT.